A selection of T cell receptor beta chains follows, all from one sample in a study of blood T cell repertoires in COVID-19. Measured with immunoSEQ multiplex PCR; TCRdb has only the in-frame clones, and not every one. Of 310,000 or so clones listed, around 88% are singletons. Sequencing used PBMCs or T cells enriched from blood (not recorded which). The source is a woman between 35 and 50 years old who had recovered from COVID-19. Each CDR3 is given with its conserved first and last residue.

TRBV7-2,CASSLRGQGPRTDTQYF
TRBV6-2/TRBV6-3,CASSPNLNTEAFF
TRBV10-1,CASSESGRSYEQYF
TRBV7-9,CASSLLAGDEQYF
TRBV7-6,CASSLIYHPGQVTSSEYNEQFF
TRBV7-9,CASSSGRVNSPLHF
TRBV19,CASSIGASSYEQYF
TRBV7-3,CASSLGTSGRDEQFF
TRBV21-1,CASETGDNSNQPQHF
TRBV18,CASSLLAGGGTDTQYF
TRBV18,CASSPMGDTEAFF
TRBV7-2,CASSLARVNTGELFF
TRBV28,CASWTGSFSTF
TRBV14,CASSQGGLLPYNEQFF
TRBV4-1,CASSQDLGGANEKLFF
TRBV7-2,CASFRSGLAAEEQYF
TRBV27,CASSPLAGAEDTQYF
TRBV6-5,CASSQDRARGYTF
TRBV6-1,CASSDPGQGRQPQHF
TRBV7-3,CASSLSITGELFF
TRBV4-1,CASSQRDSSGNTIYF
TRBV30,CAWATGGGETQYF
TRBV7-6,CASSLVGLLGEKLFF
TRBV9,CASSDRRAGDTQYF
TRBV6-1,CASSDIGRPIKETQYF
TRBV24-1,CATSDTGTSGSYNEQFF
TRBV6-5,CASRGTGRTGELFF
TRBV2,CASRGGVTGGETQYF
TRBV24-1,CATSEGTGYGYTF
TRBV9,CASSSRVWETQYF
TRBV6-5,CASRADRINQPQHF
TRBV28,CASSLWITAGPGETQYF
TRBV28,CASSPEFGPETQYF
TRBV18,CASSPEKLATDTQYF
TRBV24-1,CATSAAGRSNEQFF
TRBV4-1,CASSQDLEASWNYGYTF
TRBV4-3,CASSQGPQGAGYTF
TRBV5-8,CASSLRTGGQPQHF
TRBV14,CASSDYPGRTGQTYEQYF
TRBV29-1,CSGYDTSDTQYF
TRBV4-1,CASSQGGLAVETQYF
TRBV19,CASNENRNTEAFF
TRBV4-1,CASSQEGLGGSEEQFF
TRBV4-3,CASSLPRLAGLYNEQFF
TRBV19,CASSIRSPGQGTNEKLFF
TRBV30,CAWSVQGTGKLFF
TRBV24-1,CATSGKTGGHYEQYF
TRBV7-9,CASSKGETQYF
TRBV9,CASSVSGERYNEQFF
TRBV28,CASSFGGRTNTIYF
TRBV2,CASTGGESYEQYF
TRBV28,CASSADRGQYGYTF